Below, 3 T cell receptor beta chains from the same sample are listed, as sequenced in a study of T cell responses to AZD1222 COVID-19 vaccine. TCRdb's copy holds only in-frame clones and misses some; the assay was immunoSEQ multiplex PCR. The sample lists about 85,000 clones; roughly nine tenths were seen once. The sequencing here drew on peripheral blood, taken on day 0 of AZD1222 vaccination. The receptors were sampled from an adult in good health.

The chain joins TRBV7-2 to TRBJ2-4; 9 nucleotides line up with TRBD1. With 4 bases clipped from V and 0 bases from J, the junction kept 10 bases outside the gene matches. The CDR3 spans 18 residues. Germline loops: CDR1 SGHTA, CDR2 FQGNSA. CDR3 DNA sequence: TGTGCCAGCAGCTCCCGGGACAGGGAGTCACTAGCCAAAAACATTCAGTACTTC. The encoded protein is CASSSRDRESLAKNIQYF.

The chain joins TRBV19 to TRBJ1-2; perhaps TRBD1 as D (5 bases). V was clipped by 5 bases and J by 4 bases, with 11 bases between them. This CDR3 has 13 amino acids. Germline V gene data show CDR1 as LNHDA and CDR2 as SQIVND (reference sequence). Here the CDR3 DNA reads TGTGCCAGTAGTGGGACCGGAGCCTATGGCTACACCTTC. Translated, it gives CASSGTGAYGYTF.

CDR3 nucleotide sequence: TGTGCCAGCAGCCATCGGGGGGGGGCAGCTGAAGCTTTCTTT. This gives the protein CASSHRGGAAEAFF. The genes are TRBV28 and TRBJ1-1; tentatively, D is TRBD1 (6 bases). The germline V and J ends were trimmed by 6 bases and 6 bases, with 17 bases remaining between them. Germline V lookup: CDR1 MDHEN, CDR2 SYDVKM. The length of the CDR3 is 14 residues.